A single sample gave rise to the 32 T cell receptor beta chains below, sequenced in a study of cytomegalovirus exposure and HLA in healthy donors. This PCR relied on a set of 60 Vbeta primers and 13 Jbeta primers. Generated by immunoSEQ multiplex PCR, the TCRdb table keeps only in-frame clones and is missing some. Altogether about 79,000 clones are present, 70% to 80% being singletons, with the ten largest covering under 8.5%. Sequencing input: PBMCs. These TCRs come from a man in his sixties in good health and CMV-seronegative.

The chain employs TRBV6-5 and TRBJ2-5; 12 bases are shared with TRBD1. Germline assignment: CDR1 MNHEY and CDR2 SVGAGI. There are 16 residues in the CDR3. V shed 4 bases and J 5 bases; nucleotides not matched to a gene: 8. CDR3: CASSSRGQGAEETQYF. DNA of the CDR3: TGTGCCAGCAGTTCCCGGGGACAGGGGGCAGAGGAGACCCAGTACTTC.

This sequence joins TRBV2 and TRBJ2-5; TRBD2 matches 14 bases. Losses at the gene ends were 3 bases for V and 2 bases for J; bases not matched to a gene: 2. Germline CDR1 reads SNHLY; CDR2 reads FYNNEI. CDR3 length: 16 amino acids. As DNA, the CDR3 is TGTGCCAGCAGTGAGGGGACTAGCGGGGGACAAGAGACCCAGTACTTC. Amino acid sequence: CASSEGTSGGQETQYF.

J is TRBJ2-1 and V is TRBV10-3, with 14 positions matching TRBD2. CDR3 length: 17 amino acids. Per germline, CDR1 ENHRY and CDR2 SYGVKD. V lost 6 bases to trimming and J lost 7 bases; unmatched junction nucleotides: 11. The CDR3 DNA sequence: TGTGCCATCAGCCTCCTGACCGGGACTAGCGGGAGTAATGAGCAGTTCTTC. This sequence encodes CAISLLTGTSGSNEQFF.

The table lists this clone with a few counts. This chain's CDR3 is CASSSGGARTGELFF. CDR3 nucleotides: TGTGCCAGCAGCTCGGGGGGGGCGCGCACCGGGGAGCTGTTTTTT. The chain recombines TRBV11-3 with TRBJ2-2; 8 nucleotides agree with TRBD2. This CDR3 region has 15 residues. Germline V gene lookup returns CDR1 SGHNT and CDR2 YENEEA. The V gene end was trimmed by 4 bases and the J gene end by 4 bases; junction bases not matched to a gene: 5.

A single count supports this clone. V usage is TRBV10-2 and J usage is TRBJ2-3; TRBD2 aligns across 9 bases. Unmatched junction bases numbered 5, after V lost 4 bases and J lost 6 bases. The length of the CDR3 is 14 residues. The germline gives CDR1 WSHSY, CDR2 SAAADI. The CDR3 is CASSASGGQDTQYF. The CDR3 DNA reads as TGCGCCAGCAGTGCAAGCGGGGGGCAGGATACGCAGTATTTT.

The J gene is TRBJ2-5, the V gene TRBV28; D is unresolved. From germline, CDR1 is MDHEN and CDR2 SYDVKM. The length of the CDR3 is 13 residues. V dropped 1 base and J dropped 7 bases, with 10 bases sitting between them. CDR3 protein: CASSLLAERTQYF. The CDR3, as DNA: TGTGCCAGCAGTTTATTGGCTGAGCGGACCCAGTACTTC.

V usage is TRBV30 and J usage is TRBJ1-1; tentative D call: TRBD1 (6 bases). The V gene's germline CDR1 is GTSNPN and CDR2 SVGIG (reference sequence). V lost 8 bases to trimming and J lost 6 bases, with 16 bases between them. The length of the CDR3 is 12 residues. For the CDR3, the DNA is TGTGCCGGGGGCAGGGAGTTCGCTGAAGCTTTCTTT. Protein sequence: CAGGREFAEAFF. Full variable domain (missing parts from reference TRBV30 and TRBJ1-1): SQTIHQWPATLVQPVGSPLSLECTVEGTSNPNLYWYRQAAGRGLQLLFYSVGIGQISSEVPQNLSASRPQDRQFILSSKKLLLSDSGFYLCAGGREFAEAFFGQGTRLTVV.

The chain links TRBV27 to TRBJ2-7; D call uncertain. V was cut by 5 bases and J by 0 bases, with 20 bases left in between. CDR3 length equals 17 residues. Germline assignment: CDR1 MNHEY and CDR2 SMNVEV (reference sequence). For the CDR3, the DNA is TGTGCCAGCAGTCCCTCCCAAGGCAGGAAGAGCTCCTACGAGCAGTACTTC. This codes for CASSPSQGRKSSYEQYF.

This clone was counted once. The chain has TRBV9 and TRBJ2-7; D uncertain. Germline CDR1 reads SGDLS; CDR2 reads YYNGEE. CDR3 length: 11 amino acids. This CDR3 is CPLRVSHEQYF. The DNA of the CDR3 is TGTCCTCTACGCGTATCTCACGAGCAGTACTTC.

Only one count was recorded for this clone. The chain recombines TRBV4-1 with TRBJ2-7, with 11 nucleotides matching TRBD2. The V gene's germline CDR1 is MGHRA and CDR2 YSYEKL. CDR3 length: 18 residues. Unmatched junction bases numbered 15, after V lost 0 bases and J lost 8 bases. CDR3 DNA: TGCGCCAGCAGCCAAGAAACGGGGATAGCGGGAGGGCCGGGTCAGCAGTACTTC. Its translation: CASSQETGIAGGPGQQYF.

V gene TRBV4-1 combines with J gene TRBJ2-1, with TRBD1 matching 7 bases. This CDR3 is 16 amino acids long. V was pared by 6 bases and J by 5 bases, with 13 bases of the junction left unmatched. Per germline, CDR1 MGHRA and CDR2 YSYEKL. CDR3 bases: TGCGCCAGCAGGGGGCCCGGGACAGTGAAGAACAATGAGCAGTTCTTC. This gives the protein CASRGPGTVKNNEQFF.

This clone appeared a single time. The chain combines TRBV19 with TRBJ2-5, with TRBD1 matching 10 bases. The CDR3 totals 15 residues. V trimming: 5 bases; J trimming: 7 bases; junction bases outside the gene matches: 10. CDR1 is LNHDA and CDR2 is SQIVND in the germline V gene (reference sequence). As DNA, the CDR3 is TGTGCCAGTAGTCGCGGGACAGGGGTCTTGGTGACCCAGTACTTC. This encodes CASSRGTGVLVTQYF.

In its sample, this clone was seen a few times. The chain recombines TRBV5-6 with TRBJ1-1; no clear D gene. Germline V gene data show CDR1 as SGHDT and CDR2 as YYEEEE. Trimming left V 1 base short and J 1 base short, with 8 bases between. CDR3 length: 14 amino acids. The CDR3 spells CASSLIRGNTEAFF. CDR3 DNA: TGTGCCAGCAGCTTGATTCGGGGGAACACTGAAGCTTTCTTT. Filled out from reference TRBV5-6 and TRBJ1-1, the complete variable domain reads DAGVTQSPTHLIKTRGQQVTLRCSPKSGHDTVSWYQQALGQGPQFIFQYYEEEERQRGNFPDRFSGHQFPNYSSELNVNALLLGDSALYLCASSLIRGNTEAFFGQGTRLTVV.

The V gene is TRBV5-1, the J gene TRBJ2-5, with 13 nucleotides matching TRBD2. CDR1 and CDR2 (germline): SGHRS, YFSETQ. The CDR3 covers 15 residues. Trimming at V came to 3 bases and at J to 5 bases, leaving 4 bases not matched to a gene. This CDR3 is CASSSGLAGEETQYF. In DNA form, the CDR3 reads TGCGCCAGCAGCTCCGGACTAGCGGGGGAGGAGACCCAGTACTTC. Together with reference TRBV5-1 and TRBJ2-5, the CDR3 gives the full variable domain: KAGVTQTPRYLIKTRGQQVTLSCSPISGHRSVSWYQQTPGQGLQFLFEYFSETQRNKGNFPGRFSGRQFSNSRSEMNVSTLELGDSALYLCASSSGLAGEETQYFGPGTRLLVL.

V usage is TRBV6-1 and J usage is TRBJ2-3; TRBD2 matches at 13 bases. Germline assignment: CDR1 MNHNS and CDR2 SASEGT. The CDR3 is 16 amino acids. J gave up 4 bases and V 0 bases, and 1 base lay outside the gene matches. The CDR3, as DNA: TGTGCCAGCAGTGAAGCCACTAGCGGGGGGGCAGATACGCAGTATTTT. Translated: CASSEATSGGADTQYF.

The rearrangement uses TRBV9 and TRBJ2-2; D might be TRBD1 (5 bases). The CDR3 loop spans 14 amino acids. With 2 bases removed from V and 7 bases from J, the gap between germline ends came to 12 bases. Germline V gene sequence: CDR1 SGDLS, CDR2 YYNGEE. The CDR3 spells CASSVGLVFGELFF. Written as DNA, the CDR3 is TGTGCCAGCAGCGTGGGGCTAGTTTTCGGGGAGCTGTTTTTT.

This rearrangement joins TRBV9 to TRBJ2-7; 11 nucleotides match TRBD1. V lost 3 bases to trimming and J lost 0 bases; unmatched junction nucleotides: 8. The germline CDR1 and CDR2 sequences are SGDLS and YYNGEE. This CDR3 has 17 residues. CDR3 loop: CASSARRDRGASYEQYF. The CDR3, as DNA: TGTGCCAGCAGCGCCCGAAGGGACAGGGGGGCCTCCTACGAGCAGTACTTC.

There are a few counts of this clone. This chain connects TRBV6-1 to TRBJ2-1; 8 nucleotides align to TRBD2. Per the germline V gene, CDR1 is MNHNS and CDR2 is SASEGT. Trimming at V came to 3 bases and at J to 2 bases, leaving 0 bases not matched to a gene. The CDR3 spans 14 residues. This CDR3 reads CASSEREAYNEQFF. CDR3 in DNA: TGTGCCAGCAGTGAGCGGGAGGCCTACAATGAGCAGTTCTTC.

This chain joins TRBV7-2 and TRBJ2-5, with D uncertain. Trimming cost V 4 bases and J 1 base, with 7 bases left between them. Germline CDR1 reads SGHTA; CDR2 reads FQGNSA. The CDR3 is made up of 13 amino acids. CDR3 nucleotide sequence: TGTGCCAGCAGCTCCTTGGCCCAAGAGACCCAGTACTTC. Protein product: CASSSLAQETQYF.

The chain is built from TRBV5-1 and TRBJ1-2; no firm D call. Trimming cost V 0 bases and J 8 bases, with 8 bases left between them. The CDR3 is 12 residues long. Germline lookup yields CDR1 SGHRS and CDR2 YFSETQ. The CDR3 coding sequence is TGCGCCAGCAGCTTGGATCCAGGCGGCTACACCTTC. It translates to CASSLDPGGYTF.

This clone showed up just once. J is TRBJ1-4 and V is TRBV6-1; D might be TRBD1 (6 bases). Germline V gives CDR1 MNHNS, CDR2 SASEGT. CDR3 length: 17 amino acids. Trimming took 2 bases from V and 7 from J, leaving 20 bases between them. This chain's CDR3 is CASSEPGVPGVGEKLFF. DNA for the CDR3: TGTGCCAGCAGTGAACCCGGAGTGCCAGGGGTGGGTGAAAAACTGTTTTTT.

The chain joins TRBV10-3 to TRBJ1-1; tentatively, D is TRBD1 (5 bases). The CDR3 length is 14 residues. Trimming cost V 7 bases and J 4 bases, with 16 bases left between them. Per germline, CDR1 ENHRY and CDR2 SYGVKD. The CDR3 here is CAIKREGMATEAFF. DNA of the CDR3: TGTGCCATCAAGAGGGAGGGGATGGCCACTGAAGCTTTCTTT.

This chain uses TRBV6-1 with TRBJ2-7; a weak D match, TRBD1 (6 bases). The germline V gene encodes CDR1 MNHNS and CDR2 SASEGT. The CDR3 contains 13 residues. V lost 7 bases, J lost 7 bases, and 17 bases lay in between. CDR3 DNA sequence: TGTGCCAGCACCCCGAGGGGGTTGGGGGAGCAGTACTTC. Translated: CASTPRGLGEQYF.

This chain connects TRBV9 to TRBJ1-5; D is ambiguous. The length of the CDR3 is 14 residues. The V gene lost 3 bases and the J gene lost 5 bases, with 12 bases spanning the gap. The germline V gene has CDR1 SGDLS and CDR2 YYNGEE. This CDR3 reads CASSGAGRDQPQHF. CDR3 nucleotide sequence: TGTGCCAGCAGCGGGGCTGGGAGGGATCAGCCCCAGCATTTT.

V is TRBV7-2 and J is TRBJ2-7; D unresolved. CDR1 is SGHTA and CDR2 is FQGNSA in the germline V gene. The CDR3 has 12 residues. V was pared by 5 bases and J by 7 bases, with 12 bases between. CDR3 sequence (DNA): TGTGCCAGCAGCCAAACTCGGTTGGAGCAGTACTTC. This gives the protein CASSQTRLEQYF.

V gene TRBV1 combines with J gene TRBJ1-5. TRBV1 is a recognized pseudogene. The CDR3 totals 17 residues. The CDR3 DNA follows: TGCACCAGCAGCCAAGATCCCAGGGAGGGGAGCAATCAGCCCCAGCATTTT. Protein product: CTSSQDPREGSNQPQHF.

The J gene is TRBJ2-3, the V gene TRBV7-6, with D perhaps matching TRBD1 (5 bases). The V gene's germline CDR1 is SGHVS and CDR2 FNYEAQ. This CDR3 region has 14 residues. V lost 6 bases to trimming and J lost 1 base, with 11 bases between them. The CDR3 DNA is TGTGCCAGCAGTTCTGACAGAGGCACAGATACGCAGTATTTT. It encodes CASSSDRGTDTQYF. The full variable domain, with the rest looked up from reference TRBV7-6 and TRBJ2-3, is GAGVSQSPRYKVTKRGQDVALRCDPISGHVSLYWYRQALGQGPEFLTYFNYEAQQDKSGLPNDRFSAERPEGSISTLTIQRTEQRDSAMYRCASSSDRGTDTQYFGPGTRLTVL.

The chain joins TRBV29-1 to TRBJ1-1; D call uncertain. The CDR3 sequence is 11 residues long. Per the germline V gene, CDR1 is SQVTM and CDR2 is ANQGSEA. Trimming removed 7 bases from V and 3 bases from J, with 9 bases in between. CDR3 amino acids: CSAGWDTEAFF. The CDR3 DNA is TGCAGCGCCGGGTGGGACACTGAAGCTTTCTTT.

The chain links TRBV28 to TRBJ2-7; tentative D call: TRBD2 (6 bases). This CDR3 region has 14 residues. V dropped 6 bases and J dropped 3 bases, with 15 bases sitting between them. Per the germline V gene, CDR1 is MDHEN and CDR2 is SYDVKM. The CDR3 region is CASRPIAEIYEQYF. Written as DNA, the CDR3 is TGTGCCAGCAGACCCATAGCGGAAATCTACGAGCAGTACTTC.

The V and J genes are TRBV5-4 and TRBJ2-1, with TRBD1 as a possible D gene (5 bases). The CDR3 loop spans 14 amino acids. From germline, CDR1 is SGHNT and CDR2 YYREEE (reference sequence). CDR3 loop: CVHPSQGPINEQFF. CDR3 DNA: TGTGTCCATCCCTCCCAGGGCCCTATCAATGAGCAGTTCTTC.

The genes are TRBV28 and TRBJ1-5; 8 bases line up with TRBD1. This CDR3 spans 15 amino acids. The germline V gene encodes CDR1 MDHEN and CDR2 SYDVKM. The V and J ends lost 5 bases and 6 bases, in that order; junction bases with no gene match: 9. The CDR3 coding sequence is TGTGCCAGCAGTCGGAGACAGGGGAGGGCTCAGCCCCAGCATTTT. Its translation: CASSRRQGRAQPQHF. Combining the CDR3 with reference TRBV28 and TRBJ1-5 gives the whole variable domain DVKVTQSSRYLVKRTGEKVFLECVQDMDHENMFWYRQDPGLGLRLIYFSYDVKMKEKGDIPEGYSVSREKKERFSLILESASTNQTSMYLCASSRRQGRAQPQHFGDGTRLSIL.

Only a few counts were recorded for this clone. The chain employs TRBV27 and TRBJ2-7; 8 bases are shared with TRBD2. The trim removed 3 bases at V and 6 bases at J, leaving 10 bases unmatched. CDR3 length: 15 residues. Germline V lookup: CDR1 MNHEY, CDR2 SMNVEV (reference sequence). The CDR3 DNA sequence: TGTGCCAGCAGTTTTAACGGGAGGGTCTCTGGCGAGCAGTACTTC. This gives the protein CASSFNGRVSGEQYF.